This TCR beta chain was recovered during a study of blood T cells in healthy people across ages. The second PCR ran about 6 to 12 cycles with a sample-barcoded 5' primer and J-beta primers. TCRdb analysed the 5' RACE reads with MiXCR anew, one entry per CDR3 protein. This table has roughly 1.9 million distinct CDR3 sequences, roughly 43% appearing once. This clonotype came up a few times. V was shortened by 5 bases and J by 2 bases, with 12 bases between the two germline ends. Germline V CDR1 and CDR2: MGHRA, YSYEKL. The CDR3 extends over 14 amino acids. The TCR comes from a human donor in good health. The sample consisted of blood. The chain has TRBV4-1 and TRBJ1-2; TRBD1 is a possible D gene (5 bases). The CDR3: CASSESRVNYGYTF. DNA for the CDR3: TGCGCCAGCAGCGAATCCAGGGTAAACTATGGCTACACCTTC.